This T cell receptor beta chain derives from a study of control samples from healthy donors and cancer patients. The method was immunoSEQ multiplex PCR; TCRdb's version includes in-frame clones alone and lacks a portion of them. In the table there are about 130,000 clones, roughly 87% of which are singletons. V was clipped by 4 bases and J by 0 bases, with 14 bases between them. The germline V gene has CDR1 SGHRS and CDR2 YFSETQ. The CDR3 consists of 15 residues. This receptor was obtained from a man between 18 and 29 years old in good health. Sequenced input: blood. This chain uses TRBV5-1 with TRBJ2-7; D possibly corresponds to TRBD2 (7 bases). CDR3 sequence reads: CASSMGRGSSYEQYF. The DNA for the CDR3 is TGCGCCAGCAGCATGGGGAGGGGGTCCTCCTACGAGCAGTACTTC.